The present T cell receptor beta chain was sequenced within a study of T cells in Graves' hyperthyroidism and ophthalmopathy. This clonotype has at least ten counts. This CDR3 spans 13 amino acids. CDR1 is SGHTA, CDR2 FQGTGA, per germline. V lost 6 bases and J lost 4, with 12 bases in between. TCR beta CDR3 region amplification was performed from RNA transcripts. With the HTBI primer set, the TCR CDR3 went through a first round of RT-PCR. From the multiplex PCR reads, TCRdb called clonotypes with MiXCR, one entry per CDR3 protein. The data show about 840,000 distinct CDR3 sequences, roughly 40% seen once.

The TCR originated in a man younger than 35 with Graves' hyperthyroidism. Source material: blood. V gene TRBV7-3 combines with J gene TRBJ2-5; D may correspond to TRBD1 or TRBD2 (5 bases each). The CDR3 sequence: CASRTRGGETQYF. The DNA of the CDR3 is TGTGCCAGCAGAACTAGGGGTGGAGAGACCCAGTACTTC.